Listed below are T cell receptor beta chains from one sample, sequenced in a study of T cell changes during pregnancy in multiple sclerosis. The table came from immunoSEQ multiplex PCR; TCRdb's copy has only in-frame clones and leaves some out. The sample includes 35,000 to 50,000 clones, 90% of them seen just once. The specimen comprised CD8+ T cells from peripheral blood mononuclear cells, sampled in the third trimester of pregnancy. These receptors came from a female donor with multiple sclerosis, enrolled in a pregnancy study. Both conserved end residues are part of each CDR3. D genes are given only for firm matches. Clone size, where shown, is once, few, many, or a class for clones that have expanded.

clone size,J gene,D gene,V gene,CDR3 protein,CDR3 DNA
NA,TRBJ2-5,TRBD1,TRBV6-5,CASSTGGAETQYF,TGTGCCAGCAGTACAGGGGGCGCGGAGACCCAGTACTTC
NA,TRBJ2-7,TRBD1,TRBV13,CASSPQYRGNYEQYF,TGTGCCAGCAGCCCCCAATACAGGGGTAACTACGAGCAGTACTTC
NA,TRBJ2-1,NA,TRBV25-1,CASSLRGSSYNEQFF,TGTGCCAGCAGCCTACGAGGGAGCTCCTACAATGAGCAGTTCTTC
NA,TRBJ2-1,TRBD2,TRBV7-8,CASSFFGGSNEQFF,TGTGCCAGCAGCTTTTTCGGGGGGAGTAATGAGCAGTTCTTC
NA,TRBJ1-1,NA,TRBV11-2,CASSLVSGTEAFF,TGTGCCAGCAGCTTAGTTAGCGGCACTGAAGCTTTCTTT
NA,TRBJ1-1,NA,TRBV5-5,CASSRVPGHKLEAFF,TGTGCCAGCAGTCGAGTTCCGGGACACAAACTTGAAGCTTTCTTT
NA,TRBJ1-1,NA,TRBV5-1,CASSGNDRYDTEAFF,TGCGCCAGCAGCGGAAACGACAGGTATGACACTGAAGCTTTCTTT
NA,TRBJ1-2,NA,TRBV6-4,CASSDSPNYGYTF,TGTGCCAGCAGTGACAGCCCGAACTATGGCTACACCTTC
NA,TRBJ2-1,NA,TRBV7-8,CASSLTLADSYNEQFF,TGTGCCAGCAGCTTGACCCTCGCGGACTCCTACAATGAGCAGTTCTTC
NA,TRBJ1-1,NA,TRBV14,CASSQDRVEAFF,TGTGCCAGCAGCCAAGATAGAGTTGAAGCTTTCTTT
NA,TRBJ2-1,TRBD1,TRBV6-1,CASSGRDSHVNEQFF,TGTGCCAGCAGTGGTCGGGACAGCCATGTAAATGAGCAGTTCTTC
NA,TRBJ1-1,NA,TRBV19,CASIRGLEGPVNTEAFF,TGTGCCAGTATAAGGGGTTTGGAGGGGCCGGTGAACACTGAAGCTTTCTTT
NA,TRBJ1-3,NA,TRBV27,CASSLSRGFGNTIYF,TGTGCCAGCAGTTTATCGCGGGGTTTTGGAAACACCATATATTTT
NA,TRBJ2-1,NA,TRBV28,CASNYLGVPFF,TGTGCCAGTAATTACCTAGGGGTCCCGTTCTTC
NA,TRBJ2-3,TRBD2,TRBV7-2,CASSRLAGEADTQYF,TGTGCCAGCAGCCGACTAGCGGGAGAGGCAGATACGCAGTATTTT
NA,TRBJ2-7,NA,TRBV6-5,CASSYSEGDTYEQYF,TGTGCCAGCAGTTACTCAGAGGGGGACACCTACGAGCAGTACTTC
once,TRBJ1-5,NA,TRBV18,CASSPPPGGLNQPQHF,TGTGCCAGCTCACCACCCCCCGGGGGTTTAAATCAGCCCCAGCATTTT
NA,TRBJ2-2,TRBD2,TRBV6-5,CATSGGSTTGELFF,TGTGCCACTTCTGGCGGGAGTACCACCGGGGAGCTGTTTTTT
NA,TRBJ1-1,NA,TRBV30,CACRLQPNTEAFF,TGTGCCTGTCGGTTACAGCCGAACACTGAAGCTTTCTTT
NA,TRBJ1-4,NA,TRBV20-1,CSARGGKLFF,TGCAGTGCGCGGGGAGGAAAACTGTTTTTT
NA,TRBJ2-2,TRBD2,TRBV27,CASSLGRELRYTGELFF,TGTGCCAGCAGTTTAGGGCGGGAGTTGAGGTACACCGGGGAGCTGTTTTTT
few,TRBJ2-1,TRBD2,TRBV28,CASGRETSYNEQFF,TGTGCCAGCGGGCGGGAGACGTCCTACAATGAGCAGTTCTTC
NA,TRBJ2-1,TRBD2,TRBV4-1,CASSQSPGTSGRNEQFF,TGCGCCAGCAGCCAGAGCCCCGGGACTAGCGGGAGAAATGAGCAGTTCTTC
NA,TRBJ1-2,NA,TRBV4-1,CASSQERSGGYTF,TGCGCCAGCAGCCAAGAGAGGTCTGGCGGCTACACCTTC
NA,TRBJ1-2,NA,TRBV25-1,CASSDSGYGYTF,TGTGCCAGCAGTGATTCGGGTTATGGCTACACCTTC
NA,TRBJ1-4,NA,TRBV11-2,CASSARPAREEKLFF,TGTGCCAGCAGCGCCCGACCAGCACGGGAGGAAAAACTGTTTTTT
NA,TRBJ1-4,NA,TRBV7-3,CASSLTREGLFF,TGTGCCAGCAGCTTAACCAGGGAGGGACTGTTTTTT
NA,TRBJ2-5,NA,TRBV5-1,CASTQGGEETQYF,TGCGCCAGCACCCAAGGGGGTGAAGAGACCCAGTACTTC
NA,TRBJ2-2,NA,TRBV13,CASSLALTGELFF,TGTGCCAGCAGCTTAGCCCTCACCGGGGAGCTGTTTTTT
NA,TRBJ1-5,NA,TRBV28,CASSGALGSNQPQHF,TGTGCCAGCAGTGGGGCCTTGGGTAGCAATCAGCCCCAGCATTTT
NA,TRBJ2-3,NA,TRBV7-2,CASSLFARQDTQYF,TGTGCCAGCAGCTTATTCGCGAGACAAGATACGCAGTATTTT
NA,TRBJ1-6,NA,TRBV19,CASSMVGDYNSPLHF,TGTGCCAGTAGTATGGTAGGGGACTATAATTCACCCCTCCACTTT
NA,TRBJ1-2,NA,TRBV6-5,CASSTTMNYGYTF,TGTGCCAGCAGTACAACAATGAACTATGGCTACACCTTC
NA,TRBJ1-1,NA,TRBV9,CASSAGTLNTEAFF,TGTGCCAGCAGCGCAGGGACATTGAACACTGAAGCTTTCTTT
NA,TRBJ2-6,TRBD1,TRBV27,CASSLFPGQGGSGANVLTF,TGTGCCAGCAGTTTATTCCCAGGACAGGGAGGTTCTGGGGCCAACGTCCTGACTTTC
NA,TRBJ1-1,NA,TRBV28,CASSLIDSPNTEAFF,TGTGCCAGCAGTTTAATCGACAGTCCAAACACTGAAGCTTTCTTT
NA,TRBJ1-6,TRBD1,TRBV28,CASSHDRGNSPLHF,TGTGCCAGCAGTCACGACAGGGGGAATTCACCCCTCCACTTT
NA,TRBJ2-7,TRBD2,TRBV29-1,CSVAGLAGKEHYEQYF,TGCAGCGTTGCGGGACTAGCGGGAAAAGAACACTACGAGCAGTACTTC
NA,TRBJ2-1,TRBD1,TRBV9,CASSFRTGLGNEQFF,TGTGCCAGCAGCTTCAGGACAGGTTTGGGGAATGAGCAGTTCTTC
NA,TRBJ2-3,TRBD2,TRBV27,CASTLTGGSDTQYF,TGTGCCAGCACTCTCACGGGAGGGTCAGATACGCAGTATTTT
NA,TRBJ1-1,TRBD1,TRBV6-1,CASIGQGTEAFF,TGTGCCAGCATCGGACAGGGGACTGAAGCTTTCTTT